The T cell receptor beta chain described here comes from a study of molecular identifiers for immune sequencing clone quantification. General observations from the study: With a barcode shared among identical TCR molecules, highly expanded clone sizes could be underestimated.

Trimming removed 7 bases from V and 3 bases from J, with 21 bases in between. This CDR3 comprises 17 residues. Germline CDR1 MNHEY, CDR2 SMNVEV (reference sequence). TCRdb re-derived calls from the PCR reads in MiXCR, one entry per CDR3 protein. The sample lists about 98,000 distinct CDR3 sequences, about 32% seen once, with about a tenth in the top ten. Construction of naive CD8 libraries employed about 18,000 to 1,100,000 sorted cells together with 10%, 30% or 50% RNA. Sorting recovered naive CD8 T cells on a CD8+CD4-CCR7+CD45RA+ profile. With respect to this clonotype: Its antigen is unknown.

The receptor was isolated from a human donor in good health. Some libraries in this study had Jurkat cell RNA spiked in. The chain joins TRBV27 to TRBJ2-2; D is tentatively TRBD1 or TRBD2 (5 bases each). Input material: naive CD8+ T cells from blood, with Jurkat cell RNA spiked in. Subset meaning: FACS-sorted CD8+CD4-CCR7+CD45RA+ naive T cells. The CDR3 sequence: CASTSPGAQGYTGELFF. CDR3 DNA: TGTGCCAGCACGTCCCCCGGGGCGCAGGGTTACACCGGGGAGCTGTTTTTT.